Below, 2 T cell receptor beta chains from the same sample are listed, as sequenced in a study of cytomegalovirus exposure and HLA in healthy donors. TCRdb's table, derived via immunoSEQ multiplex PCR, lists solely in-frame clones and lacks some. The profile shows around 170,000 clones, more than 75% of them singletons. The sample consisted of PBMCs. These receptors all come from a man between 18 and 35 years old in good health and CMV-seronegative.

This chain joins TRBV28 and TRBJ1-2; possible D gene TRBD1, 6 bases. The germline CDR1 and CDR2 sequences are MDHEN and SYDVKM. CDR3 length equals 15 residues. Trimming pared 6 bases from V and 0 bases from J, leaving 14 bases between. The CDR3 DNA follows: TGTGCCAGCAGCCCAGGACAGCTAACTAACTATGGCTACACCTTC. It yields the protein CASSPGQLTNYGYTF.

This clone was observed a few times. This sample also contains other DNA sequences that code for the same CDR3. The chain employs TRBV6-5 and TRBJ1-5; no clear D. The CDR3 is made up of 12 amino acids. V was pared by 3 bases and J by 6 bases, with 6 bases between. Germline V gives CDR1 MNHEY, CDR2 SVGAGI. The DNA for the CDR3 is TGTGCCAGCAGTTATCCAGGTCAGCCCCAGCATTTT. Amino acid sequence: CASSYPGQPQHF.